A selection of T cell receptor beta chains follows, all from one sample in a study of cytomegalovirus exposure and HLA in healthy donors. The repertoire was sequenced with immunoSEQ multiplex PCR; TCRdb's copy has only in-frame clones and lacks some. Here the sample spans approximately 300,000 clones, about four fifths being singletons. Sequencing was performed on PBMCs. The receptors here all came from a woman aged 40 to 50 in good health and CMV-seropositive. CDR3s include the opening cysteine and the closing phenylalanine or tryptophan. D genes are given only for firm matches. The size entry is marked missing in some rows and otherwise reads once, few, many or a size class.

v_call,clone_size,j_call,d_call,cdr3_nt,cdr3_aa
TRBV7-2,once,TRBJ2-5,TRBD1,TGTGCCAGCAGCTTAGAACAGGGGGCCGGAGAGACCCAGTACTTC,CASSLEQGAGETQYF
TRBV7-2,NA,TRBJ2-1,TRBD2,TGTGCCAGCAGCTTAGTAAGGCTAGCGGTGTACAATGAGCAGTTCTTC,CASSLVRLAVYNEQFF
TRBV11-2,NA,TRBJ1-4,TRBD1,TGTGCCAGCAGCTTAGAGGGGGGACAGGGTTTCGAAAAACTGTTTTTT,CASSLEGGQGFEKLFF
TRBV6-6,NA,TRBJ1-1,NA,TGTGCCAGCACTTTGACAGGTTTCGATGCTTTCTTT,CASTLTGFDAFF
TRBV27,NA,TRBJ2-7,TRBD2,TGTGCCAGCAGTCCCTGGGCGGGGGGCGATACCTACGAGCAGTACTTC,CASSPWAGGDTYEQYF
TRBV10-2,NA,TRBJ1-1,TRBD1,TGCGCCAGCAGTGTGGGTAGGGGGCCCACTGAAGCTTTCTTT,CASSVGRGPTEAFF
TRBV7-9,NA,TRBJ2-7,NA,TGTGCCAGCAGCTTAGCGGGCGGCGGGGTCTCCTACGAGCAGTACTTC,CASSLAGGGVSYEQYF
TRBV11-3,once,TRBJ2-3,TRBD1,TGTGCCAGCAGCTCGCGACAGGGGGCTACTGCTAGTCGTGACACAGATACGCAGTATTTT,CASSSRQGATASRDTDTQYF
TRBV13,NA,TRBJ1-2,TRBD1,TGTGCCAGCAGCTCCCAGGCCCCAGACAGGGGGATAAAGAACTATGGCTACACCTTC,CASSSQAPDRGIKNYGYTF
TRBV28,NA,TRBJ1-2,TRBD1,TGTGCCAGCAGTTTGACAGGGGGCAGCTATGGCTACACCTTC,CASSLTGGSYGYTF
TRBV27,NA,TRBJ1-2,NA,TGTGCCAGCAGTCCTGGAGCTCCTTCTAACTATGGCTACACCTTC,CASSPGAPSNYGYTF
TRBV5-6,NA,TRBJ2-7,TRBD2,TGTGCCAGCAGCTTGGGGTGGAGCGGGACTAGCCGAAGCGAGCAGTACTTC,CASSLGWSGTSRSEQYF
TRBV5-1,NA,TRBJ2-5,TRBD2,TGCGCCAGCAGCTTGGGAGGGCTAGCGGACCACTCGGGGGAGACCCAGTACTTC,CASSLGGLADHSGETQYF
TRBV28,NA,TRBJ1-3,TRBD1,TGTGCCAGCAAGGAGGGGGCGCTACAAGGAAACACCATATATTTT,CASKEGALQGNTIYF
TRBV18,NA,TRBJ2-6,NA,TGTGCCAGCTCACCAGGCACGCCTGGGGCCAACGTCCTGACTTTC,CASSPGTPGANVLTF
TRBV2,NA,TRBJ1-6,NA,TGTGCCAGCAGTGAAAGGGGCAGTTCACCCCTCCACTTT,CASSERGSSPLHF
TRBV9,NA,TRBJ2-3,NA,TGTGCCAGCAGCGTAGCGGGAAACACAGATACGCAGTATTTT,CASSVAGNTDTQYF
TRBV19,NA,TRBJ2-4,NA,TGTGCCAGTAGAAGGACAGGGGCAGGAGCGGGAGGGCCCGAGGACATTCAGTACTTC,CASRRTGAGAGGPEDIQYF
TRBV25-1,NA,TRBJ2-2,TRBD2,TGTGCCAGCAGCCTAGGGACTAGCGGGATTGATGGCCCCGGGGAGCTGTTTTTT,CASSLGTSGIDGPGELFF
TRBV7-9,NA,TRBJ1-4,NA,TGTGCCAGCAGCCCCCGGGAGGGGCTCACCGGAACTAATGAAAAACTGTTTTTT,CASSPREGLTGTNEKLFF
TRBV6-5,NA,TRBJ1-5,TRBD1,TGTGCCAGCAGTTCCCGGGACAGCCGCAATCAGCCCCAGCATTTT,CASSSRDSRNQPQHF
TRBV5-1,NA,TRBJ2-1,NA,TGCGCCAGCAGCTCCGGGACTGCCCAAGAGCAGTTCTTC,CASSSGTAQEQFF
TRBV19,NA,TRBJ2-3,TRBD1,TGTGCCAGTAGTCAGTTGACAGGGATTGTAGATACGCAGTATTTT,CASSQLTGIVDTQYF
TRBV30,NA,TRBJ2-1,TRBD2,TGTGCCTGGGCTAGCGGGAGATCCAATGAGCAGTTCTTC,CAWASGRSNEQFF
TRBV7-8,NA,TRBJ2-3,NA,TGTGCCAGCAGCTTAGCCGTGACCGGGAGTACAGATACGCAGTATTTT,CASSLAVTGSTDTQYF
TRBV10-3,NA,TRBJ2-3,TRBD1,TGTGCCATCTCGGGGACAGGGTGGACAGATACGCAGTATTTT,CAISGTGWTDTQYF
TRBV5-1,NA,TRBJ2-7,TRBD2,TGCGCCAGCACCTTCATGGGCGGGAGTTACGAGCAGTACTTC,CASTFMGGSYEQYF
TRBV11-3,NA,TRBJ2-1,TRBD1,TGTGCCAGCAGGCGGACAGGGGGGTATGAGCAGTTCTTC,CASRRTGGYEQFF
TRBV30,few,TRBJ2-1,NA,TGTGCCTGGAAGTTTAGGGGTTATGAGCAGTTCTTC,CAWKFRGYEQFF
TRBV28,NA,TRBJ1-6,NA,TGTGCCAGCAGTTCCCCGGGGGATAATTCACCCCTCCACTTT,CASSSPGDNSPLHF
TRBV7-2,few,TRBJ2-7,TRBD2,TGTGCCAGCAGCACATTAGCTAGCGGGAGATACGAGCAGTACTTC,CASSTLASGRYEQYF